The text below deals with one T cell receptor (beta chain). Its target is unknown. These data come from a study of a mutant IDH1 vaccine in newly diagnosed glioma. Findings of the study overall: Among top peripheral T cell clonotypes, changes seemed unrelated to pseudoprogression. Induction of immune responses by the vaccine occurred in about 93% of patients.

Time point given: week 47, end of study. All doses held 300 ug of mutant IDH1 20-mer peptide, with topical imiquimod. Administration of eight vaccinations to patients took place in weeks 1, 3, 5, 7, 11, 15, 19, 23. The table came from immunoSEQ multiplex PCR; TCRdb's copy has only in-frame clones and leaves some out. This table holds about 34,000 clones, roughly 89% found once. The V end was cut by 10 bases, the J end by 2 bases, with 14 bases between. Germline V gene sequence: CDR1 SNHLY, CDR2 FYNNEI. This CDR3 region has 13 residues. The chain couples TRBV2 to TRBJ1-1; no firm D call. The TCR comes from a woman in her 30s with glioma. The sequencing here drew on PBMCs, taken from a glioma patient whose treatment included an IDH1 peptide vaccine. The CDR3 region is CATRTGLNTEAFF. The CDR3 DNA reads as TGTGCCACAAGGACGGGCTTAAACACTGAAGCTTTCTTT.